The entry below describes one T cell receptor beta chain. The method was immunoSEQ multiplex PCR; TCRdb's version includes in-frame clones alone and lacks a portion of them. The repertoire holds some 80,000 clones, with roughly 94% as singletons. This sample is part of a study of technical replicates of blood from a few donors. The sequenced sample consisted of T cells isolated from PBMCs. The clonotype comes from a human donor in good health.

The CDR3 nucleotides read TGTGCCAGCAGCTGGGACAGGGTGGCCTACAATGAGCAGTTCTTC. Translation: CASSWDRVAYNEQFF. The chain uses TRBV7-8 and TRBJ2-1; 9 bases fit TRBD1. The germline gives CDR1 SGHVS, CDR2 FQNEAQ. This CDR3 spans 15 amino acids. Trimming took 4 bases from V and 2 from J; bases not matched to a gene: 3.